The rows below give T cell receptor beta chains drawn from one sample of a study of control samples from healthy donors and cancer patients. The data were produced by immunoSEQ multiplex PCR, yet TCRdb's version contains in-frame clones alone and is incomplete. Among some 250,000 clones listed, roughly 87% were seen once. The source material was PBMCs. Every receptor here comes from a woman aged 60-75 years with lung cancer. Each CDR3 is given with its conserved first and last residue. A D gene is named only where the DNA matches it firmly. Where a row states a size, it is once, few, many or the class of an expanded clone; other rows omit it.

CDR3aa: CASSQTTGHNSPLHF
CDR3nt: TGTGCCAGCTCACAAACGACAGGCCATAATTCACCCCTCCACTTT
j_gene: TRBJ1-6
abundance: -
d_gene: -
v_gene: TRBV18

CDR3aa: CASSTTSAYQETQYF
CDR3nt: TGTGCCAGCAGCACGACTAGCGCCTATCAAGAGACCCAGTACTTC
j_gene: TRBJ2-5
abundance: -
d_gene: TRBD2
v_gene: TRBV7-9

CDR3aa: CASSLFGNSNQPQHF
CDR3nt: TGTGCCAGCAGCTTGTTTGGGAATAGCAATCAGCCCCAGCATTTT
j_gene: TRBJ1-5
abundance: -
d_gene: -
v_gene: TRBV5-6

CDR3aa: CASSSLAGELYNEQFF
CDR3nt: TGCGCCAGCAGCAGCCTAGCGGGAGAGCTCTACAATGAGCAGTTCTTC
j_gene: TRBJ2-1
abundance: -
d_gene: TRBD2
v_gene: TRBV5-1

CDR3aa: CASSIEGRGTEAFF
CDR3nt: TGTGCCAGTAGTATAGAAGGGAGAGGCACTGAAGCTTTCTTT
j_gene: TRBJ1-1
abundance: few
d_gene: -
v_gene: TRBV19

CDR3aa: CASSSGLAETDTQYF
CDR3nt: TGTGCCAGCAGCTCCGGACTAGCGGAGACAGATACGCAGTATTTT
j_gene: TRBJ2-3
abundance: -
d_gene: TRBD2
v_gene: TRBV5-8

CDR3aa: CATSRDLGRGTDTQYF
CDR3nt: TGTGCCACCAGCAGAGATCTGGGGCGGGGGACAGATACGCAGTATTTT
j_gene: TRBJ2-3
abundance: once
d_gene: TRBD2
v_gene: TRBV15

CDR3aa: CASSASQGSNQPQHF
CDR3nt: TGTGCCAGCAGTGCCTCCCAGGGTAGCAATCAGCCCCAGCATTTT
j_gene: TRBJ1-5
abundance: once
d_gene: -
v_gene: TRBV28

CDR3aa: CASSPLRGRSNQPQHF
CDR3nt: TGTGCCAGCAGTCCCCTTCGGGGACGTAGCAATCAGCCCCAGCATTTT
j_gene: TRBJ1-5
abundance: few
d_gene: -
v_gene: TRBV27

CDR3aa: CVLSPGFDTNEKLFF
CDR3nt: TGTGTCTTATCCCCGGGGTTCGACACTAATGAAAAACTGTTTTTT
j_gene: TRBJ1-4
abundance: -
d_gene: -
v_gene: TRBV7-9

CDR3aa: CASSRSWSLETQYF
CDR3nt: TGTGCCAGCAGCCGATCGTGGAGCTTGGAGACCCAGTACTTC
j_gene: TRBJ2-5
abundance: -
d_gene: -
v_gene: TRBV14

CDR3aa: CASSQERLAAQYF
CDR3nt: TGCGCCAGCAGCCAAGAGAGACTAGCGGCCCAGTACTTC
j_gene: TRBJ2-5
abundance: -
d_gene: TRBD2
v_gene: TRBV4-1

CDR3aa: CASSLDRFEPGMEQYF
CDR3nt: TGCGCCAGCAGCTTGGACCGATTCGAGCCTGGAATGGAGCAGTATTTT
j_gene: TRBJ2-3
abundance: -
d_gene: -
v_gene: TRBV5-1

CDR3aa: CASSQRGAFQPQHF
CDR3nt: TGTGCCAGCAGCCAGCGTGGGGCCTTTCAGCCCCAGCATTTT
j_gene: TRBJ1-5
abundance: few
d_gene: -
v_gene: TRBV3-1/TRBV3-2

CDR3aa: CASSLDPTAEQYF
CDR3nt: TGCGCCAGCAGCTTGGACCCCACGGCCGAGCAGTACTTC
j_gene: TRBJ2-7
abundance: -
d_gene: -
v_gene: TRBV5-1

CDR3aa: CASSLISASQETQYF
CDR3nt: TGCGCCAGCAGCTTGATATCAGCTTCCCAAGAGACCCAGTACTTC
j_gene: TRBJ2-5
abundance: -
d_gene: -
v_gene: TRBV5-1

CDR3aa: CASTANEQGTQYF
CDR3nt: TGTGCCAGCACCGCCAACGAACAGGGTACGCAGTATTTT
j_gene: TRBJ2-3
abundance: few
d_gene: -
v_gene: TRBV14

CDR3aa: CASSRLRRGDYGYTF
CDR3nt: TGCGCCAGCAGCCGCCTAAGAAGAGGGGACTATGGCTACACCTTC
j_gene: TRBJ1-2
abundance: once
d_gene: -
v_gene: TRBV4-1

CDR3aa: CASSVEVGEKLFF
CDR3nt: TGTGCCAGCAGCGTAGAGGTGGGAGAAAAACTGTTTTTT
j_gene: TRBJ1-4
abundance: -
d_gene: -
v_gene: TRBV9

CDR3aa: CASIAYSGANVLTF
CDR3nt: TGTGCCAGTATAGCGTACTCTGGGGCCAACGTCCTGACTTTC
j_gene: TRBJ2-6
abundance: -
d_gene: -
v_gene: TRBV19

CDR3aa: CASSVSGVLSYEQYF
CDR3nt: -
j_gene: TRBJ2-7
abundance: -
d_gene: -
v_gene: TRBV27

CDR3aa: CASSSRGPDTQYF
CDR3nt: TGTGCCAGCAGCTCCAGGGGACCGGATACGCAGTATTTT
j_gene: TRBJ2-3
abundance: -
d_gene: -
v_gene: TRBV7-6

CDR3aa: CASSVVGGGATDTQYF
CDR3nt: TGTGCCAGCAGCGTAGTTGGTGGGGGGGCCACAGATACGCAGTATTTT
j_gene: TRBJ2-3
abundance: -
d_gene: -
v_gene: TRBV9

CDR3aa: CASSQVGGEFSPLHF
CDR3nt: TGTGCCAGCAGCCAAGTGGGTGGTGAATTTTCACCCCTCCACTTT
j_gene: TRBJ1-6
abundance: -
d_gene: -
v_gene: TRBV28

CDR3aa: CASSQAVGYGYTF
CDR3nt: TGTGCCAGCAGCCAAGCGGTCGGATATGGCTACACCTTC
j_gene: TRBJ1-2
abundance: -
d_gene: -
v_gene: TRBV3-1/TRBV3-2

CDR3aa: CASSQAWGVSTDTQYF
CDR3nt: TGTGCCAGCAGCCAAGCGTGGGGGGTTAGCACAGATACGCAGTATTTT
j_gene: TRBJ2-3
abundance: -
d_gene: -
v_gene: TRBV3-1/TRBV3-2

CDR3aa: CASAWGGPNTEAFF
CDR3nt: TGTGCCAGCGCTTGGGGGGGACCGAACACTGAAGCTTTCTTT
j_gene: TRBJ1-1
abundance: -
d_gene: -
v_gene: TRBV6-5

CDR3aa: CASMETGYSNQPQHF
CDR3nt: TGTGCCAGCATGGAGACGGGGTATAGCAATCAGCCCCAGCATTTT
j_gene: TRBJ1-5
abundance: once
d_gene: -
v_gene: TRBV2

CDR3aa: CASSDGLSVVVDNEQFF
CDR3nt: TGTGCCAGCAGTGACGGTTTGAGCGTAGTTGTCGACAATGAGCAGTTCTTC
j_gene: TRBJ2-1
abundance: -
d_gene: -
v_gene: TRBV2

CDR3aa: CASSQDEGFSYNEQFF
CDR3nt: TGTGCCAGCAGCCAAGATGAAGGCTTCTCCTACAATGAGCAGTTCTTC
j_gene: TRBJ2-1
abundance: -
d_gene: -
v_gene: TRBV3-1/TRBV3-2

CDR3aa: CASSFLAGQNNEQFF
CDR3nt: TGCGCCAGCAGCTTCTTAGCGGGACAAAACAATGAGCAGTTCTTC
j_gene: TRBJ2-1
abundance: -
d_gene: TRBD2
v_gene: TRBV5-1

CDR3aa: CASRSMTGFGGNTIYF
CDR3nt: TGTGCCAGCAGGAGTATGACAGGTTTTGGTGGAAACACCATATATTTT
j_gene: TRBJ1-3
abundance: -
d_gene: -
v_gene: TRBV2

CDR3aa: CSASRVLARTDTQYF
CDR3nt: TGCAGTGCTAGTAGAGTATTAGCCCGCACAGATACGCAGTATTTT
j_gene: TRBJ2-3
abundance: -
d_gene: -
v_gene: TRBV20-1

CDR3aa: CASSQGGQGRGPQHF
CDR3nt: TGTGCCAGCAGCCAAGGCGGACAGGGAAGGGGGCCCCAGCATTTT
j_gene: TRBJ1-5
abundance: -
d_gene: TRBD1
v_gene: TRBV3-1/TRBV3-2

CDR3aa: CASFRDSNSPLHF
CDR3nt: TGTGCCAGCTTCCGGGACTCTAATTCACCCCTCCACTTT
j_gene: TRBJ1-6
abundance: -
d_gene: -
v_gene: TRBV2

CDR3aa: CASSLEGAGSYEQYF
CDR3nt: TGTGCCAGCAGCTTAGAAGGGGCGGGATCTTACGAGCAGTACTTC
j_gene: TRBJ2-7
abundance: -
d_gene: -
v_gene: TRBV7-2

CDR3aa: CASSPGQNKQYF
CDR3nt: TGTGCCAGCTCACCGGGACAGAATAAGCAGTACTTC
j_gene: TRBJ2-7
abundance: -
d_gene: TRBD1
v_gene: TRBV18

CDR3aa: CASSIGGYEQYF
CDR3nt: TGTGCCAGTAGTATCGGGGGCTACGAGCAGTACTTC
j_gene: TRBJ2-7
abundance: -
d_gene: -
v_gene: TRBV19

CDR3aa: CASSIAGTGITEAFF
CDR3nt: TGTGCCAGTAGTATAGCGGGGACAGGGATCACTGAAGCTTTCTTT
j_gene: TRBJ1-1
abundance: -
d_gene: TRBD1
v_gene: TRBV19

CDR3aa: CASSYAQETQYF
CDR3nt: TGCGCCAGCAGTTACGCCCAAGAGACCCAGTACTTC
j_gene: TRBJ2-5
abundance: -
d_gene: -
v_gene: TRBV5-1

CDR3aa: CASRGGPEQYF
CDR3nt: TGTGCCAGCAGGGGGGGGCCCGAGCAGTACTTC
j_gene: TRBJ2-7
abundance: -
d_gene: -
v_gene: TRBV28

CDR3aa: CASSRQGESPDTQYF
CDR3nt: TGTGCCAGCAGCAGACAGGGAGAGTCCCCAGATACGCAGTATTTT
j_gene: TRBJ2-3
abundance: -
d_gene: TRBD1
v_gene: TRBV6-5

CDR3aa: CASSRVGSYNEQFF
CDR3nt: TGTGCCAGCAGCAGGGTGGGATCCTACAATGAGCAGTTCTTC
j_gene: TRBJ2-1
abundance: -
d_gene: -
v_gene: TRBV27

CDR3aa: CARSPDVVGDNQPQHF
CDR3nt: TGTGCCAGAAGCCCGGACGTCGTGGGGGACAATCAGCCCCAGCATTTT
j_gene: TRBJ1-5
abundance: -
d_gene: -
v_gene: TRBV5-3

CDR3aa: CASSEAGGYNEQFF
CDR3nt: TGTGCCAGCAGTGAAGCGGGGGGCTACAATGAGCAGTTCTTC
j_gene: TRBJ2-1
abundance: -
d_gene: -
v_gene: TRBV6-1

CDR3aa: CASSLAGTRARNTQYF
CDR3nt: TGTGCCAGCAGCCTCGCCGGGACCCGAGCTCGCAATACGCAGTATTTT
j_gene: TRBJ2-3
abundance: -
d_gene: -
v_gene: TRBV3-1/TRBV3-2

CDR3aa: CASSVAANDYEQYF
CDR3nt: TGTGCCAGCAGCGTAGCGGCGAACGACTACGAGCAGTACTTC
j_gene: TRBJ2-7
abundance: -
d_gene: -
v_gene: TRBV9

CDR3aa: CASSYIDGEYGYTF
CDR3nt: TGTGCCAGCAGTTACATCGACGGGGAGTATGGCTACACCTTC
j_gene: TRBJ1-2
abundance: -
d_gene: -
v_gene: TRBV6-6

CDR3aa: CASSSAGAFTGELFF
CDR3nt: TGTGCCAGCAGCTCCGCGGGGGCATTCACCGGGGAGCTGTTTTTT
j_gene: TRBJ2-2
abundance: -
d_gene: -
v_gene: TRBV11-3

CDR3aa: CASSSGGGSSYNEQFF
CDR3nt: TGTGCCAGTTCATCGGGGGGAGGAAGCTCCTACAATGAGCAGTTCTTC
j_gene: TRBJ2-1
abundance: -
d_gene: TRBD2
v_gene: TRBV28

CDR3aa: CASTQTGLAGNEQFF
CDR3nt: TGTGCCAGCACCCAGACAGGACTAGCGGGGAATGAGCAGTTCTTC
j_gene: TRBJ2-1
abundance: -
d_gene: TRBD2
v_gene: TRBV2

CDR3aa: CASSYQSSGNTIYF
CDR3nt: TGTGCCAGCAGTTATCAGAGCTCTGGAAACACCATATATTTT
j_gene: TRBJ1-3
abundance: many
d_gene: -
v_gene: TRBV6-5

CDR3aa: CASSVAVNTEAFF
CDR3nt: TGTGCCAGCAGTGTAGCGGTGAACACTGAAGCTTTCTTT
j_gene: TRBJ1-1
abundance: -
d_gene: -
v_gene: TRBV6-1

CDR3aa: CASKGRGDHTEAFF
CDR3nt: TGTGCCAGCAAAGGTAGGGGCGACCACACTGAAGCTTTCTTT
j_gene: TRBJ1-1
abundance: many
d_gene: -
v_gene: TRBV19

CDR3aa: CASSLRQGGEKLFF
CDR3nt: TGTGCCAGCAGCCTACGTCAGGGTGGTGAAAAACTGTTTTTT
j_gene: TRBJ1-4
abundance: -
d_gene: -
v_gene: TRBV13